A single sample is the source of the 26 T cell receptor beta chains below, sequenced in a study of glioma-infiltrating T cells after dendritic cell vaccination. Using immunoSEQ multiplex PCR, the repertoire was profiled, and TCRdb retains in-frame clones only, with some absent. Here the sample spans fewer than 85,000 clones, over 75% being singletons. The sequencing here drew on blood, taken before dendritic cell vaccination. These receptors were taken from a human donor with glioblastoma.

This chain joins TRBV6-1 and TRBJ1-6, with TRBD1 as a possible D gene (5 bases). This CDR3 has 13 residues. V lost 8 bases, J lost 9 bases, and 14 bases lay in between. Germline CDR1 reads MNHNS; CDR2 reads SASEGT. In DNA form, the CDR3 reads TGTGCCAGCCTCATCCAGGGAGGTTCACCCCTCCACTTT. Translating gives CASLIQGGSPLHF.

This clone showed up just a few times. The chain joins TRBV6-1 to TRBJ1-2, with TRBD1 matching 9 bases. The germline CDR1 and CDR2 sequences are MNHNS and SASEGT. Trimming removed 6 bases from V and 0 bases from J; junction bases left unmatched: 8. This CDR3 spans 16 amino acids. The CDR3 coding sequence is TGTGCCAGCAGCGAACCGGGACAGGGCCCTAACTATGGCTACACCTTC. This sequence encodes CASSEPGQGPNYGYTF.

This clone was counted between two and nine times. This chain connects TRBV2 to TRBJ2-3; a possible D gene is TRBD1 (5 bases). The V end was cut by 3 bases, the J end by 0 bases, with 10 bases between. This CDR3 comprises 15 residues. Germline CDR1 reads SNHLY; CDR2 reads FYNNEI. For the CDR3, the DNA is TGTGCCAGCAGTGAGACAGCCGCTAGCACAGATACGCAGTATTTT. It translates to CASSETAASTDTQYF.

The V and J genes are TRBV5-1 and TRBJ2-5; a possible D gene is TRBD1 (6 bases). Trimming pared 9 bases from V and 4 bases from J, leaving 16 bases between. CDR1 and CDR2 (germline): SGHRS, YFSETQ. CDR3 length: 13 amino acids. For the CDR3, the DNA is TGCGCCACCGCCAGGGACACAGCAGAGACCCAGTACTTC. This translates into CATARDTAETQYF.

The CDR3 protein is CASRPGTVVYEQYF. CDR3 in DNA: TGTGCCAGCAGACCCGGGACAGTCGTCTACGAGCAGTACTTC. The chain carries TRBV6-6 and TRBJ2-7, with 7 bases identical to TRBD1. Germline assignment: CDR1 MNHNY and CDR2 SVGAGI (reference sequence). This CDR3 contains 14 residues. Trimming cost V 6 bases and J 3 bases; bases outside gene matches: 8.

The chain uses TRBV28 and TRBJ2-4; no clear D gene. Germline CDR1 and CDR2: MDHEN and SYDVKM. The V end was cut by 7 bases, the J end by 0 bases, with 7 bases between. The CDR3 covers 13 residues. CDR3 loop: CASNTVAKNIQYF. The CDR3 DNA follows: TGTGCCAGCAACACAGTAGCCAAAAACATTCAGTACTTC.

The chain combines TRBV21-1 with TRBJ1-5; no check of the table's D call, TRBD1, against the DNA was made. TRBV21-1 is an annotated pseudogene. The CDR3 covers 16 residues. The CDR3 spells CASSSEHRGYNQPQHF. In DNA form, the CDR3 reads TGTGCCAGCAGCAGTGAACACAGGGGATACAATCAGCCCCAGCATTTT.

This clone has just one count. This sequence joins TRBV6-1 and TRBJ1-3, with D unresolved. V was shortened by 7 bases and J by 1 base, with 8 bases between the two germline ends. The germline CDR1 and CDR2 sequences are MNHNS and SASEGT. The length of the CDR3 is 13 residues. The DNA of the CDR3 is TGTGCCAGCATTGGGGAGTCTGGAAACACCATATATTTT. Translating it yields CASIGESGNTIYF.

This chain links TRBV5-1 with TRBJ2-4, with no clear D. CDR3 length: 14 residues. The V end was cut by 4 bases, the J end by 4 bases, with 12 bases between. The germline V gene has CDR1 SGHRS and CDR2 YFSETQ. This chain's CDR3 is CASSAEYRKNIQYF. CDR3 sequence (DNA): TGCGCCAGCAGCGCGGAATATAGGAAAAACATTCAGTACTTC.

V usage is TRBV2 and J usage is TRBJ2-7, with a tentative D call TRBD1 (6 bases). There are 11 residues in the CDR3. Germline V CDR1 and CDR2: SNHLY, FYNNEI. The V end was cut by 6 bases, the J end by 9 bases, with 12 bases between. CDR3 nucleotide sequence: TGTGCCAGCAGGTATCAGGGGTCGCAGTACTTC. Its translation: CASRYQGSQYF.

The chain recombines TRBV18 with TRBJ2-1, with TRBD1 matching over 8 bases. CDR1 and CDR2 from the germline V gene are KGHSH and LQKENI. The trim removed 3 bases at V and 4 bases at J, leaving 8 bases unmatched. The CDR3 is 16 residues long. The CDR3 sequence: CASSPRGQGGYNEQFF. The CDR3 DNA follows: TGTGCCAGCTCACCCCGAGGACAGGGCGGGTACAATGAGCAGTTCTTC.

V and J are TRBV9 and TRBJ1-2; tentatively, D is TRBD1 (5 bases). The CDR3 has 14 amino acids. The germline gives CDR1 SGDLS, CDR2 YYNGEE. Trimming left V 0 bases short and J 5 bases short, with 11 bases between. The CDR3 is CASSVAREAYGYTF. In nucleotides, the CDR3 is TGTGCCAGCAGCGTAGCCAGGGAAGCGTATGGCTACACCTTC.

CDR3 bases: TGTGCCACCCACCCGGGACAGGGGTTGAATGAGCAGTTCTTC. It yields the protein CATHPGQGLNEQFF. The rearrangement links TRBV10-3 to TRBJ2-1, with TRBD1 matching over 10 bases. CDR1 and CDR2 (germline): ENHRY, SYGVKD. The V gene end was trimmed by 10 bases and the J gene end by 7 bases; junction bases not matched to a gene: 10. CDR3 size: 14 residues.

The CDR3 protein is CASREQANGYTF. Written as DNA, the CDR3 is TGTGCCAGCAGAGAACAGGCTAACGGCTACACCTTC. This sequence joins TRBV6-1 and TRBJ1-2; D may be TRBD1 (5 bases). This CDR3 comprises 12 residues. The V gene lost 6 bases and the J gene lost 8 bases, with 13 bases spanning the gap. Germline CDR1 is MNHNS and CDR2 is SASEGT.

CDR3 residues: CASSFATNEKLFF. In nucleotides, the CDR3 is TGTGCCAGCAGTTTCGCAACTAATGAAAAACTGTTTTTT. The genes are TRBV5-6 and TRBJ1-4, with unresolved D. This CDR3 comprises 13 residues. Germline CDR1 and CDR2: SGHDT and YYEEEE. The germline V and J ends were trimmed by 5 bases and 0 bases, with 5 bases remaining between them.

This chain joins TRBV7-9 and TRBJ1-4; 8 bases agree with TRBD1. CDR1 is SEHNR, CDR2 FQNEAQ, per germline (reference sequence). J gave up 7 bases and V 5 bases, and 3 bases lay outside the gene matches. The CDR3 extends over 13 amino acids. The CDR3 DNA follows: TGTGCCAGCAGCCCAACAGGGGGTGAAAAACTGTTTTTT. Translation: CASSPTGGEKLFF. Full variable domain (missing parts from reference TRBV7-9 and TRBJ1-4): DTGVSQNPRHKITKRGQNVTFRCDPISEHNRLYWYRQTLGQGPEFLTYFQNEAQLEKSRLLSDRFSAERPKGSFSTLEIQRTEQGDSAMYLCASSPTGGEKLFFGSGTQLSVL.

The rearrangement uses TRBV15 and TRBJ2-6; D may be TRBD2 (6 bases). The V end lost 0 bases, the J end lost 1 base, and 7 bases lay between the germline ends. CDR3 size: 16 residues. The germline CDR1 and CDR2 sequences are LNHNV and YYDKDF (reference sequence). The CDR3 DNA reads as TGTGCCACCAGCAGAGATCGGGGGTCTGGGGCCAACGTCCTGACTTTC. Its translation is CATSRDRGSGANVLTF.

The chain carries TRBV6-5 and TRBJ1-5; 9 nucleotides line up with TRBD1. The V and J ends lost 6 bases and 2 bases, in that order; junction bases with no gene match: 2. The CDR3 is made up of 14 amino acids. Germline-derived CDR1 and CDR2 are MNHEY and SVGAGI. The CDR3 DNA sequence: TGTGCCAGCAGCCGACAGGGGGGCAATCAGCCCCAGCATTTT. This translates into CASSRQGGNQPQHF.

This chain connects TRBV6-5 to TRBJ1-5; D might be TRBD1 (5 bases). The germline V and J ends were trimmed by 0 bases and 5 bases, with 8 bases remaining between them. There are 14 residues in the CDR3. The germline V gene has CDR1 MNHEY and CDR2 SVGAGI. The CDR3 DNA sequence: TGTGCCAGCAGTTACTCAGGGGCCCATCAGCCCCAGCATTTT. It yields the protein CASSYSGAHQPQHF.

The chain joins TRBV7-2 to TRBJ1-1; perhaps TRBD1 as D (5 bases). Germline CDR1 reads SGHTA; CDR2 reads FQGNSA. The CDR3 extends over 13 amino acids. The V and J ends lost 5 bases and 0 bases respectively, with 7 bases between them. As DNA, the CDR3 is TGTGCCAGCAGCCCAGGGATGAACACTGAAGCTTTCTTT. Its translation: CASSPGMNTEAFF.

The table lists this clone with a few counts. The rearrangement links TRBV6-5 to TRBJ2-1; D gene ambiguous. Germline CDR1 reads MNHEY; CDR2 reads SVGAGI. V was pared by 4 bases and J by 0 bases, with 7 bases between. This CDR3 spans 14 amino acids. The CDR3 sequence is CASSSMSSYNEQFF. The CDR3 region has the DNA TGTGCCAGCAGTTCCATGAGCTCCTACAATGAGCAGTTCTTC.

The chain uses TRBV7-3 and TRBJ2-1; a weak D match, TRBD2 (5 bases). The CDR3 is 19 residues long. CDR1 is SGHTA, CDR2 FQGTGA, per germline. The V gene lost 1 base and the J gene lost 0 bases, with 19 bases spanning the gap. This CDR3 reads CASSLMGSKRSGSYNEQFF. CDR3 coding DNA: TGTGCCAGCAGCTTAATGGGAAGTAAAAGAAGCGGCTCCTACAATGAGCAGTTCTTC. The entire variable domain, with the rest obtained from reference TRBV7-3 and TRBJ2-1, is as follows: GAGVSQTPSNKVTEKGKYVELRCDPISGHTALYWYRQSLGQGPEFLIYFQGTGAADDSGLPNDRFFAVRPEGSVSTLKIQRTERGDSAVYLCASSLMGSKRSGSYNEQFFGPGTRLTVL.

The chain combines TRBV14 with TRBJ2-2, with TRBD2 matching 7 bases. Trimming at V came to 5 bases and at J to 2 bases, leaving 11 bases not matched to a gene. Germline assignment: CDR1 SGHDN and CDR2 FVKESK. There are 17 residues in the CDR3. CDR3 bases: TGTGCCAGCAGCTCGAAGAATCCAGCGGGAAACACCGGGGAGCTGTTTTTT. It specifies CASSSKNPAGNTGELFF.

In the case of this clone: This CDR3 is also generated by other DNA sequences in the sample. This rearrangement joins TRBV7-6 to TRBJ2-1; 7 nucleotides agree with TRBD2. Germline loops: CDR1 SGHVS, CDR2 FNYEAQ. CDR3 size: 14 residues. The J segment lost 1 base and the V segment lost 4 bases, leaving 1 base of the junction unmatched. The CDR3 region has the DNA TGTGCCAGCAGCTCGGGAGGATCCTACAATGAGCAGTTCTTC. Its protein is CASSSGGSYNEQFF.

This chain connects TRBV7-4 to TRBJ1-5, with 7 bases fitting TRBD1. V was clipped by 1 base and J by 0 bases; unmatched bases: 9. The germline CDR1 and CDR2 sequences are SGHVT and SQSDAQ. There are 18 residues in the CDR3. Written as DNA, the CDR3 is TGTGCCAGCAGCTTAGTCGGACAGGAGATATATAGCAATCAGCCCCAGCATTTT. Protein product: CASSLVGQEIYSNQPQHF.

The chain uses TRBV10-3 and TRBJ1-2; 8 nucleotides align to TRBD1. CDR1 ENHRY and CDR2 SYGVKD come from the germline V gene. The V gene end was trimmed by 0 bases and the J gene end by 8 bases; junction bases not matched to a gene: 11. The CDR3 sequence is 16 residues long. For the CDR3, the DNA is TGTGCCATCAGTGAGTCGACGGGACAGGCTATGTCGGGCTACACCTTC. Translated: CAISESTGQAMSGYTF.